This T cell receptor beta chain was found in a study of blood T cell repertoires in COVID-19. About the study: COVID-19 samples collected from the United States, Italy and Spain covered acute and convalescent phases. In each case, the material was cDNA or gDNA derived from T cells, B-cell-depleted T cells, or PBMCs.

CDR1 and CDR2 from the germline V gene are SGHRS and YFSETQ. The CDR3 sequence is 15 residues long. J was trimmed by 4 bases and V by 0 bases; bases with no gene match: 4. Original processing notes: Amplifying reference gene primers gave estimates of nucleated cell counts. Sequencing was performed with immunoSEQ multiplex PCR; in TCRdb, only in-frame clones are kept and a portion is missing. The V and J calls and clone size are taken from that table; D and trimming were inferred from the DNA. Altogether about 160,000 clones are present, about 85% being singletons, with the ten largest covering around 3.2%.

The sequence was obtained from a human donor with acute or convalescent COVID-19. The donor label of this sample is uncertain. The chain couples TRBV5-1 to TRBJ1-1; 9 bases map to TRBD1. Material: peripheral blood. The CDR3, as DNA: TGCGCCAGCAGCTTGGAGAGGACAGGGGTCACTGAAGCTTTCTTT. Residues: CASSLERTGVTEAFF.